This paragraph covers one T cell receptor beta chain sequence. The data stem from a study of blood T cell repertoires in COVID-19. Overall study context: The United States, Italy and Spain supplied acute and convalescent COVID-19 samples.

V dropped 0 bases and J dropped 5 bases, with 13 bases sitting between them. The germline CDR1 and CDR2 sequences are MGHRA and YSYEKL. The CDR3 is made up of 15 amino acids. Exposed study participants had met a COVID-19 case within 2 weeks before entry. Assay used: immunoSEQ multiplex PCR; TCRdb lists only in-frame clones, some missing. Here the sample spans 350,000 to 450,000 clones, about 88% being singletons. The receptor's source is a woman between 18 and 29 years old who had been exposed to COVID-19. The sequenced material came from PBMCs or T cells enriched from blood (not recorded which). The rearrangement uses TRBV4-1 and TRBJ2-5; possibly TRBD2 for D (7 bases). CDR3 DNA: TGCGCCAGCAGCCAAGATATGGGGGGGCTTGAGACCCAGTACTTC. Amino acids: CASSQDMGGLETQYF.